This T cell receptor beta chain came from a study of blood T cell repertoires in COVID-19. About the research overall: Samples taken during acute and convalescent COVID-19 were collected in the United States, Italy and Spain.

Original processing methods: Amplification with reference gene primers provided the estimates of nucleated cell counts. Clones were read by immunoSEQ multiplex PCR, and TCRdb kept only the in-frame ones, dropping some. The DNA gave D and trimming, while V, J and clone size come from that table. In the table there are roughly 190,000 clones, around nine tenths of which are singletons. The sequence was collected from a woman between 40 and 50 years old who had recovered from COVID-19. The sequenced sample was peripheral blood.

CDR3 sequence reads: CASSPSPRVRTGELFF. Written as DNA, the CDR3 is TGTGCCAGTAGTCCGTCACCGAGAGTTCGCACCGGGGAGCTGTTTTTT. This chain uses TRBV19 with TRBJ2-2, with D unresolved. Deletions cut 5 bases from V and 4 bases from J, with 17 bases between. CDR1 is LNHDA, CDR2 SQIVND, per germline (reference sequence). The CDR3 covers 16 residues.